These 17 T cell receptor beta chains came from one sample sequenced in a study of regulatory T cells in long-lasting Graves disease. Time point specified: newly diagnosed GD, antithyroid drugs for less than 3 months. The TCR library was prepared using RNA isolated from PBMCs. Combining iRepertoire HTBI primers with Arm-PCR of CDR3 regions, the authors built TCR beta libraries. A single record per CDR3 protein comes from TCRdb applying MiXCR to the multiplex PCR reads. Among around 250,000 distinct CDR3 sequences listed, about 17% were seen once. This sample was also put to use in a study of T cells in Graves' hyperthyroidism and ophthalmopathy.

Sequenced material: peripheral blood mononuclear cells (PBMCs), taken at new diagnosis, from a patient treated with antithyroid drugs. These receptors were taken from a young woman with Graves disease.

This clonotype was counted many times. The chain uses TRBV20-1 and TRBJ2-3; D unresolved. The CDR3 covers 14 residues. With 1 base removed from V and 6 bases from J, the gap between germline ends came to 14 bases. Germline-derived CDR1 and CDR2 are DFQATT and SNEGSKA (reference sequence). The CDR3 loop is CSARGFQNTDTQYF. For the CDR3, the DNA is TGCAGTGCTAGAGGGTTTCAGAATACGGATACGCAGTATTTT.

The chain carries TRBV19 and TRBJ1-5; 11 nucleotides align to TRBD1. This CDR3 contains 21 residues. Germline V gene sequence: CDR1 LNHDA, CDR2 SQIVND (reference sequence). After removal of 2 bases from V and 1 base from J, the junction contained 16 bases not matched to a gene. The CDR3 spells CASSIRFPDRGLTGSNQPQHF. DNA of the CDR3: TGTGCCAGTAGTATACGTTTCCCGGACAGGGGGCTCACAGGGAGCAATCAGCCCCAGCATTTT. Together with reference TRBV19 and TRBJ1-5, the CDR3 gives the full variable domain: DGGITQSPKYLFRKEGQNVTLSCEQNLNHDAMYWYRQDPGQGLRLIYYSQIVNDFQKGDIAEGYSVSREKKESFPLTVTSAQKNPTAFYLCASSIRFPDRGLTGSNQPQHFGDGTRLSIL.

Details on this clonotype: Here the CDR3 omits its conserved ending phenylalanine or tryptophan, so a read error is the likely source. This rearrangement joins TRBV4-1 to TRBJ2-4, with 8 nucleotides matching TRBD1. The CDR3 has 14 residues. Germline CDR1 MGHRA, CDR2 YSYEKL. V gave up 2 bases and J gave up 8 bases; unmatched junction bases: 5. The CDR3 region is CASSQQQGGDIQYI. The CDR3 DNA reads TGCGCCAGCAGCCAACAACAGGGGGGAGACATTCAGTACATC.

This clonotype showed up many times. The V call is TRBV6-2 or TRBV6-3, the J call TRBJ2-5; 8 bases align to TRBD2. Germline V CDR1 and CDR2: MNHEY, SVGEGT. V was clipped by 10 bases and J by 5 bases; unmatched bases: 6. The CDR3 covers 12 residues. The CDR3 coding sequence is TGTGCCATCCGGGGGGGGGTGGAGACCCAGTACTTC. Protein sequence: CAIRGGVETQYF.

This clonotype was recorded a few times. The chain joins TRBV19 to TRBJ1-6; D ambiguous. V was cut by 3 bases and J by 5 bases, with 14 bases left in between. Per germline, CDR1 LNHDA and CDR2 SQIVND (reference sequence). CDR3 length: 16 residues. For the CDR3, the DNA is TGTGCCAGTAGTATCCGTCCCAGGCCTGATAATTCACCCCTCCACTTT. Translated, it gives CASSIRPRPDNSPLHF.

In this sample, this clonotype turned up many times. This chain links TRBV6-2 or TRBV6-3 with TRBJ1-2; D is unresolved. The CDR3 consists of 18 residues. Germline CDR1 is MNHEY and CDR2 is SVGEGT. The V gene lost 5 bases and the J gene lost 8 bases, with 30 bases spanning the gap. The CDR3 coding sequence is TGTGCCAGCAGTGAATTTGCAGGATCTACATCTGGGTTGTTCGGCTACACCTTC. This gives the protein CASSEFAGSTSGLFGYTF.

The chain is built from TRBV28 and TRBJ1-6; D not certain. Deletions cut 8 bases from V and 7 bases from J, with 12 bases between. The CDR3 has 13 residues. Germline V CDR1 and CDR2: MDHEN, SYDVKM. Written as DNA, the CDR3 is TGTGCCAGCGTTGACGGAAACAATTCACCCCTCCACTTT. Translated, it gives CASVDGNNSPLHF.

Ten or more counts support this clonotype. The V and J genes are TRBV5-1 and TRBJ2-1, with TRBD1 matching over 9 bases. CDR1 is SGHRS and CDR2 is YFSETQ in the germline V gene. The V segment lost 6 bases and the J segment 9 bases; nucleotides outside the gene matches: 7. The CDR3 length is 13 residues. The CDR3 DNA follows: TGCGCCAGCACCTTACAGGGGGCTAGTGAGCAGTTCTTC. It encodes CASTLQGASEQFF.

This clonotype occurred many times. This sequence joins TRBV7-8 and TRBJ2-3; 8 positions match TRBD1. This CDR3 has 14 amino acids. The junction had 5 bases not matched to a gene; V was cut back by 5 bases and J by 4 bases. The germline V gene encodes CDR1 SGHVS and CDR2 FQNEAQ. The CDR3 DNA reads TGTGCCAGCAGCCCAGGGGGCGGGCCAGATACGCAGTATTTT. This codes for CASSPGGGPDTQYF.

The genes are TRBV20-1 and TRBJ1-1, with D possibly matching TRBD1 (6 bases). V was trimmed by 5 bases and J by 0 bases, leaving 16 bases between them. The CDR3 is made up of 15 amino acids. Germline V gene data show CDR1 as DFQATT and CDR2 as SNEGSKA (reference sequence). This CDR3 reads CSAAQGNLMNTEAFF. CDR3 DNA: TGCAGTGCTGCGCAGGGGAACCTCATGAACACTGAAGCTTTCTTT.

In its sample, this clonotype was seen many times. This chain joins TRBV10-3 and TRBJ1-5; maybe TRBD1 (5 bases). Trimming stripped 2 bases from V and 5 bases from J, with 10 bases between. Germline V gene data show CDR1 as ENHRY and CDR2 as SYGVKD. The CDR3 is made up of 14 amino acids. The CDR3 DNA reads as TGTGCCATCAGTGAGAGGGGCGGTTATCAGCCCCAGCATTTT. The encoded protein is CAISERGGYQPQHF.

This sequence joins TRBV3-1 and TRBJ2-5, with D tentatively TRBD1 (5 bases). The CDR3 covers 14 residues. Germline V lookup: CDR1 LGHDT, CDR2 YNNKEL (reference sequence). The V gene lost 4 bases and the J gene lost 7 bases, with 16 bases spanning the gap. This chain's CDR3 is CASSLGAGIVTQYF. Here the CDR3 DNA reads TGTGCCAGCAGCCTTGGTGCAGGGATCGTGACCCAGTACTTC.

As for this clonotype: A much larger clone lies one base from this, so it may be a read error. CDR3 in amino acids: CASALRLVSYNGQFF. CDR3 DNA sequence: TGTGCCAGCGCACTTCGACTAGTATCCTACAATGGGCAGTTCTTC. The chain uses TRBV12-3 or TRBV12-4 and TRBJ2-1, with TRBD2 as a possible D gene (6 bases). This CDR3 is 15 amino acids long.

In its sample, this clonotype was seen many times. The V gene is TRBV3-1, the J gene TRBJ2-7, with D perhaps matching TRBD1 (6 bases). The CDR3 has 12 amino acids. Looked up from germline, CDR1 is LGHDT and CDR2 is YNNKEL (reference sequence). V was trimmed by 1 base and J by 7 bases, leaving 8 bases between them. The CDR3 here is CASSQAGTEQYF. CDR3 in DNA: TGTGCCAGCAGCCAAGCGGGGACAGAGCAGTACTTC.

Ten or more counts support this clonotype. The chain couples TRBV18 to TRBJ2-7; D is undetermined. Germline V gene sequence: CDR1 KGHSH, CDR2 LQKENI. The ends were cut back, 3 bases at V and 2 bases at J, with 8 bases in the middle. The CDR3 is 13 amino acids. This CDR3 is CASSPGNTYEQYF. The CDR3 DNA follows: TGTGCCAGCTCACCGGGCAATACCTACGAGCAGTACTTC.

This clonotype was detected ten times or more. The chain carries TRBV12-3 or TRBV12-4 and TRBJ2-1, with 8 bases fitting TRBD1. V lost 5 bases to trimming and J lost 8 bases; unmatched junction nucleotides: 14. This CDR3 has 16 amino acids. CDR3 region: CASSPWTGFVEDEQFF. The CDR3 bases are TGTGCCAGCAGTCCATGGACAGGGTTTGTTGAAGATGAGCAGTTCTTC.

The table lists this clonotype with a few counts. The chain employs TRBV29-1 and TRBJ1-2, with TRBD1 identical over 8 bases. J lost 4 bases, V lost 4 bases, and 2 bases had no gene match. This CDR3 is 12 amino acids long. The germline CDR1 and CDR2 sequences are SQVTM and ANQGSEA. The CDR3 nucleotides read TGCAGCGTTGGTGACAGGGGCTATGGCTACACCTTC. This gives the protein CSVGDRGYGYTF.